The source of this T cell receptor beta chain is a study of shared clonotypes between healthy human individuals. Overall study findings and caveats: Blood was the sole source, and tissue repertoires probably differ.

Execution of the assay was at deep level. As originally analysed: For the immunoSEQ data, sequences were junction-only without quality scores, so filtering differed. Some clones are missing from TCRdb's copy, which holds only in-frame ones; the method was immunoSEQ multiplex PCR. V and J calls plus clone size are reproduced from that table; the DNA served to infer D and trimming. This table holds nearly 1,000,000 clones, less than 85% found once. Regarding this clone: As yet, its antigen is unknown.

Donors comprised only Caucasian adults living in Nashville, Tennessee. CDR1 and CDR2 from the germline V gene are MGHRA and YSYEKL. The V end was cut by 3 bases, the J end by 5 bases, with 16 bases between. The CDR3 is 15 residues long. Sequencing was carried out using memory CD4+ T cells sorted from blood. As for subset: CD45RA-negative fraction. This rearrangement joins TRBV4-1 to TRBJ1-1; D is ambiguous. The source is a young man in good health. The CDR3 coding sequence is TGCGCCAGCAGCCAGCCCGTACGAGGGAAGACTGAAGCTTTCTTT. It translates to CASSQPVRGKTEAFF.